This T cell receptor beta chain was captured by sequencing in a study of prognosis after radiotherapy for stage I lung cancer. The overall study: Patients with newly diagnosed primary stage I lung tumors numbered more than twelve, with a few others having oligometastatic NSCLC after surgical resection of the primary tumor.

By two-round multiplex PCR, the TCR beta CDR3 was amplified from genomic DNA. Round one of PCR was performed, and it used primers specific to each TRBV and TRBJ gene. TCRdb reanalysed the multiplex PCR reads using MiXCR and keeps one entry per CDR3 protein. This table has 30,000 to 40,000 distinct CDR3 sequences, around a third appearing once. This CDR3 is built from 13 residues. Trimming stripped 1 base from V and 7 bases from J, with 11 bases between. Per the germline V gene, CDR1 is SGHDT and CDR2 is YYEEEE. This clonotype was observed at least ten times. The starting material was PBMCs, obtained before or after stereotactic body radiation therapy (not recorded which). The rearrangement uses TRBV5-6 and TRBJ1-2, with a weak D call TRBD1 (5 bases). This sequence originates from a donor aged 50 or older with non-small cell lung cancer. Here the CDR3 reads CASSLRGEGGYTF. CDR3 nucleotides: TGTGCCAGCAGCTTGCGAGGGGAAGGTGGCTACACCTTC.